This entry lists 13 T cell receptor beta chains sequenced from one sample in a study of response to subunit inactivated influenza vaccine. In TCRdb, the RT-PCR reads were re-called with MiXCR into one record per CDR3 protein. The repertoire holds roughly 160,000 distinct CDR3 sequences, with roughly 11% as singletons. Specimen: non-naive T cells sorted from PBMCs, collected roughly 46 days after vaccination. The receptors originated from a man aged 50-59 years who received an inactivated influenza vaccine.

V usage is TRBV10-2 and J usage is TRBJ2-7; 11 bases fit TRBD2. Germline trimming cut 0 bases from V and 2 bases from J; bases unmatched to any gene: 9. There are 18 residues in the CDR3. The V gene's germline CDR1 is WSHSY and CDR2 SAAADI. The CDR3 DNA reads TGCGCCAGCAGTGAGTCGAAGTCTAGCGGGAGGCTAACCTACGAGCAGTACTTC. The encoded protein is CASSESKSSGRLTYEQYF.

This clonotype was counted many times. V usage is TRBV20-1 and J usage is TRBJ2-3, with TRBD2 as a possible D gene (6 bases). V lost 6 bases and J lost 0, with 13 bases in between. Germline CDR1 and CDR2: DFQATT and SNEGSKA (reference sequence). This CDR3 contains 14 residues. The CDR3 region has the DNA TGCAGTGCGGATCTGCGGGATAGCACAGATACGCAGTATTTT. Its protein is CSADLRDSTDTQYF.

This clonotype was counted ten times or more. The chain links TRBV12-3 or TRBV12-4 to TRBJ2-2; TRBD1 aligns across 7 bases. The CDR3 contains 14 residues. The V and J ends lost 6 bases and 1 base, in that order; junction bases with no gene match: 2. The CDR3 here is CASSRQGNTGELFF. DNA of the CDR3: TGTGCCAGCAGCAGACAGGGGAACACCGGGGAGCTGTTTTTT.

This clonotype was detected many times. The gene calls are TRBV29-1 and TRBJ1-4; D uncertain. The V end lost 7 bases, the J end lost 8 bases, and 11 bases lay between the germline ends. CDR1 SQVTM and CDR2 ANQGSEA come from the germline V gene. This CDR3 has 11 residues. CDR3 nucleotides: TGCAGCGCCATCGAGAACGAAAAACTGTTTTTT. Amino acids: CSAIENEKLFF.

This clonotype was counted ten times or more. The V gene is TRBV11-2, the J gene TRBJ1-2, with D possibly being TRBD1 (5 bases). The germline V gene has CDR1 SGHAT and CDR2 FQNNGV. With 1 base removed from V and 3 bases from J, the gap between germline ends came to 9 bases. The CDR3 has 14 residues. CDR3 in DNA: TGTGCCAGCAGCTTAGTAGGGACTGACTATGGCTACACCTTC. As protein: CASSLVGTDYGYTF.

In this sample, this clonotype turned up many times. V gene TRBV10-3 combines with J gene TRBJ2-3; 10 bases map to TRBD2. Germline V gene data show CDR1 as ENHRY and CDR2 as SYGVKD. The ends lost 5 bases at V and 2 bases at J; junction bases unmatched: 4. This CDR3 has 15 amino acids. In DNA form, the CDR3 reads TGTGCCATCAGTCCCGGACTAGCGGTCACAGATACGCAGTATTTT. Translating gives CAISPGLAVTDTQYF.

This clonotype has ten or more counts. The V gene is TRBV6-5, the J gene TRBJ2-3; D gene ambiguous. The CDR3 runs to 12 residues. Germline V gene data show CDR1 as MNHEY and CDR2 as SVGAGI. V was shortened by 6 bases and J by 4 bases, with 8 bases between the two germline ends. CDR3: CASSPGPDTQYF. The CDR3 bases are TGTGCCAGCAGCCCCGGTCCAGATACGCAGTATTTT.

V and J are TRBV2 and TRBJ2-1; perhaps TRBD2 as D (5 bases). Germline CDR1 is SNHLY and CDR2 is FYNNEI. The CDR3 is made up of 13 amino acids. V lost 6 bases and J lost 2, with 8 bases in between. The CDR3 DNA follows: TGTGCCAGCAGGGTCGGGACCTACAATGAGCAGTTCTTC. It specifies CASRVGTYNEQFF.

This CDR3 is CSVGSGTGVSYEQYF. The DNA of the CDR3 is TGCAGCGTAGGATCCGGGACAGGGGTATCCTACGAGCAGTACTTC. The V gene is TRBV29-1, the J gene TRBJ2-7; 10 bases are a match to TRBD1. The CDR3 consists of 15 residues. CDR1 is SQVTM, CDR2 ANQGSEA, per germline. Trimming removed 6 bases from V and 1 base from J; junction bases left unmatched: 9.

The chain has TRBV11-1 and TRBJ2-7; TRBD2 matches at 9 bases. CDR3 length equals 18 residues. The V gene's germline CDR1 is SGHAT and CDR2 FQDESV (reference sequence). J was trimmed by 2 bases and V by 1 base; bases with no gene match: 12. The CDR3 nucleotides read TGTGCCAGCAGCTTAGGACAGGTTTGGACTAGCGAGACCTACGAGCAGTACTTC. Translating it yields CASSLGQVWTSETYEQYF.

This chain links TRBV3-1 with TRBJ2-6, with 10 positions matching TRBD1. Germline V gene data show CDR1 as LGHDT and CDR2 as YNNKEL (reference sequence). This CDR3 spans 17 amino acids. V trimming: 4 bases; J trimming: 0 bases; junction bases outside the gene matches: 3. The CDR3 protein is CASSPRTGGSGANVLTF. Here the CDR3 DNA reads TGTGCCAGCAGCCCCCGGACAGGGGGCTCTGGGGCCAACGTCCTGACTTTC.

The chain couples TRBV28 to TRBJ2-7; 9 bases align to TRBD2. The CDR3 contains 14 residues. Trimming at V came to 9 bases and at J to 7 bases, leaving 13 bases not matched to a gene. Germline assignment: CDR1 MDHEN and CDR2 SYDVKM. CDR3 bases: TGTGCCAGTAGGTCGGCTAGCGGGACTAGAGAGCAGTACTTC. Protein product: CASRSASGTREQYF.

This clonotype was detected only a few times. The rearrangement uses TRBV9 and TRBJ2-2; 9 bases fit TRBD1. The CDR3 has 18 residues. The germline V gene encodes CDR1 SGDLS and CDR2 YYNGEE. After removal of 3 bases from V and 2 bases from J, the junction contained 11 bases not matched to a gene. CDR3 in DNA: TGTGCCAGCAGCGATAGGACAGGGGACAGCACCAACACCGGGGAGCTGTTTTTT. Translating gives CASSDRTGDSTNTGELFF.